The 23 T cell receptor beta chains listed next were all sequenced from one sample in a study of T cell repertoires in cytomegalovirus infection. One entry per CDR3 protein results from TCRdb running MiXCR on the reads. The data contain 900,000 to 950,000 distinct CDR3 sequences, roughly 30% of them seen just once; the ten biggest clones take up under 15%. The antigens these receptors bind are not known. The material was cultured CD8+ T cells from PBMCs, obtained from culture after CMV antigen stimulation. The receptors here all came from a human donor in good health (CMV status not recorded). Some clones in this sample may be carry-over from other donors' samples.

CDR3 protein: CASSPSGSGGAFQETQYF. The CDR3 DNA sequence: TGTGCCAGCAGCCCCTCGGGTAGCGGGGGGGCATTTCAAGAGACCCAGTACTTC. J is TRBJ2-5 and V is TRBV3-1; TRBD2 aligns across 11 bases. CDR1 and CDR2 (germline): LGHDT, YNNKEL (reference sequence). Trimming at V came to 4 bases and at J to 2 bases, leaving 12 bases not matched to a gene. CDR3 size: 18 residues.

This clonotype was detected ten times or more. J is TRBJ2-1 and V is TRBV4-3, with a tentative D call TRBD1 (5 bases). Between the trimmed V and J ends, which lost 3 bases and 4 bases, there was a span of 13 bases. The CDR3 runs 15 residues. CDR1 LGHNA and CDR2 YSLEER come from the germline V gene. CDR3 in amino acids: CASSQETGAYNEQFF. The DNA of the CDR3 is TGCGCCAGCAGCCAGGAAACAGGAGCATACAATGAGCAGTTCTTC.

This clonotype showed up just a few times. V gene TRBV7-9 combines with J gene TRBJ2-7; D may match TRBD1 or TRBD2 (5 bases each). This CDR3 has 16 amino acids. The germline V gene encodes CDR1 SEHNR and CDR2 FQNEAQ (reference sequence). Trimming took 1 base from V and 1 from J, leaving 14 bases between them. The CDR3 region is CASSLGTGLSSYEQYF. The CDR3, as DNA: TGTGCCAGCAGCTTAGGCACAGGACTTTCGTCCTACGAGCAGTACTTC. The full variable domain, with the rest looked up from reference TRBV7-9 and TRBJ2-7, is DTGVSQNPRHKITKRGQNVTFRCDPISEHNRLYWYRQTLGQGPEFLTYFQNEAQLEKSRLLSDRFSAERPKGSFSTLEIQRTEQGDSAMYLCASSLGTGLSSYEQYFGPGTRLTVT.

This clonotype was recorded a few times. The rearrangement links TRBV6-1 to TRBJ2-1, with 8 bases identical to TRBD2. The CDR3 totals 15 residues. Germline CDR1 MNHNS, CDR2 SASEGT. J lost 4 bases, V lost 1 base, and 3 bases had no gene match. The CDR3 DNA sequence: TGTGCCAGCAGTGAAGTACGGGGGGGGTACAATGAGCAGTTCTTC. The encoded protein is CASSEVRGGYNEQFF.

This chain connects TRBV6-2 or TRBV6-3 to TRBJ1-1; D perhaps matches TRBD1 (5 bases). With 5 bases removed from V and 4 bases from J, the gap between germline ends came to 11 bases. This CDR3 is 13 amino acids long. Germline CDR1 is MNHEY and CDR2 is SVGEGT. DNA of the CDR3: TGTGCCAGCAGTACTCGGACATTCACTGAAGCTTTCTTT. Translating it yields CASSTRTFTEAFF.

The CDR3 spells CASSQAIGGNQPQHF. CDR3 coding DNA: TGCGCCAGCAGCCAAGCTATAGGAGGCAATCAGCCCCAGCATTTT. The V gene is TRBV4-1, the J gene TRBJ1-5, with D unclear. Trimming stripped 1 base from V and 2 bases from J, with 9 bases between. This CDR3 spans 15 amino acids. Germline V gives CDR1 MGHRA, CDR2 YSYEKL.

This sequence joins TRBV19 and TRBJ1-5, with D unclear. The CDR3 length is 14 residues. Germline V gene sequence: CDR1 LNHDA, CDR2 SQIVND (reference sequence). With 9 bases removed from V and 4 bases from J, the gap between germline ends came to 16 bases. CDR3 bases: TGTGCCAGCTCGGCGGGTTGGGGTAATCAGCCCCAGCATTTT. Amino acid sequence: CASSAGWGNQPQHF.

The J gene is TRBJ1-1, the V gene TRBV6-5, with D possibly matching TRBD1 (6 bases). Germline V CDR1 and CDR2: MNHEY, SVGAGI. This CDR3 is 13 amino acids long. V was cut by 1 base and J by 7 bases, with 10 bases left in between. The CDR3 loop is CASSYYGGNEAFF. For the CDR3, the DNA is TGTGCCAGCAGTTACTACGGGGGCAATGAAGCTTTCTTT.

In its sample, this clonotype was seen many times. V is TRBV7-8 and J is TRBJ2-6, with TRBD1 identical over 8 bases. V shed 4 bases, J shed 1 base, and the junction held 12 bases outside the gene matches. Germline CDR1 reads SGHVS; CDR2 reads FQNEAQ. CDR3 length equals 19 residues. DNA for the CDR3: TGTGCCAGCAGCTCGTTCTTAGGACAGGGAACATCTGGGGCCAACGTCCTGACTTTC. Amino acids: CASSSFLGQGTSGANVLTF.

This clonotype came up many times. The chain has TRBV27 and TRBJ2-1, with D maybe TRBD2 (6 bases). This CDR3 comprises 14 residues. Trimming took 6 bases from V and 1 from J, leaving 10 bases between them. Germline-derived CDR1 and CDR2 are MNHEY and SMNVEV (reference sequence). The CDR3 DNA sequence: TGTGCCAGCAGCTTTAGCGGTTCCTACAATGAGCAGTTCTTC. This translates into CASSFSGSYNEQFF.

This clonotype was picked up many times. The V and J genes are TRBV7-2 and TRBJ2-1; 8 nucleotides align to TRBD1. The germline gives CDR1 SGHTA, CDR2 FQGNSA. This CDR3 comprises 17 residues. V lost 5 bases and J lost 1; bases outside the gene matches: 10. CDR3 DNA sequence: TGTGCCAGCAGCATTCCCTACAGGGGGAAGTCCTACAATGAGCAGTTCTTC. Encoded protein: CASSIPYRGKSYNEQFF.

The J gene is TRBJ2-5, the V gene TRBV4-1; D call uncertain. Trimming removed 5 bases at V and 2 bases at J, with 15 bases between. The CDR3 has 15 residues. Per the germline V gene, CDR1 is MGHRA and CDR2 is YSYEKL. In DNA, the CDR3 is TGCGCCAGCAGCTCCCGACCAGCACCTCAAGAGACCCAGTACTTC. Translation gives CASSSRPAPQETQYF.

The chain is built from TRBV10-3 and TRBJ1-3; D gene uncertain. CDR3 length: 14 amino acids. With 8 bases removed from V and 0 bases from J, the gap between germline ends came to 11 bases. Germline V lookup: CDR1 ENHRY, CDR2 SYGVKD. This CDR3 is CAILAKDSGNTIYF. In DNA, the CDR3 is TGTGCCATCTTGGCGAAGGACTCTGGAAACACCATATATTTT.

The sample holds a few counts of this clonotype. This CDR3 is CASSAFANYETSGGLNEQFF. CDR3 bases: TGTGCCAGCAGTGCATTCGCTAATTACGAGACTAGCGGGGGACTCAATGAGCAGTTCTTC. The chain has TRBV2 and TRBJ2-1; 12 bases fit TRBD2. Germline-derived CDR1 and CDR2 are SNHLY and FYNNEI. V lost 4 bases and J lost 6; bases outside the gene matches: 19. The CDR3 contains 20 residues.

V usage is TRBV6-5 and J usage is TRBJ2-1; TRBD1 agrees at 9 bases. With 4 bases clipped from V and 15 bases from J, the junction kept 16 bases outside the gene matches. The CDR3 spans 15 residues. Germline assignment: CDR1 MNHEY and CDR2 SVGAGI. In nucleotides, the CDR3 is TGTGCCAGCAGTTTAAGGACAGGGGACGAATTAGCCTTGTTCTTC. Protein product: CASSLRTGDELALFF.

This clonotype was seen only a few times. The CDR3, as DNA: TGTGCCACCAGCAGAGATCCGGGTCTTATGGGGGACGAGCAGTACTTC. This gives the protein CATSRDPGLMGDEQYF. The gene calls are TRBV15 and TRBJ2-7, with D perhaps TRBD1 or TRBD2 (5 bases each). V was shortened by 0 bases and J by 5 bases, with 17 bases between the two germline ends. The CDR3 spans 16 residues. Germline CDR1 is LNHNV and CDR2 is YYDKDF (reference sequence).

V is TRBV11-2 and J is TRBJ2-1; D is tentatively TRBD1 or TRBD2 (6 bases each). Germline values: CDR1 SGHAT, CDR2 FQNNGV. V shed 4 bases and J shed 3 bases, with 13 bases lying between them. This CDR3 contains 15 residues. The CDR3 sequence is CASSWGASNYNEQFF. In nucleotides, the CDR3 is TGTGCCAGCAGCTGGGGGGCCTCTAACTACAATGAGCAGTTCTTC.

In this sample, this clonotype turned up a few times. The J gene is TRBJ1-2, the V gene TRBV7-6; the match to TRBD1 covers 10 bases. The ends lost 3 bases at V and 5 bases at J; junction bases unmatched: 9. Germline V lookup: CDR1 SGHVS, CDR2 FNYEAQ. The CDR3 is made up of 16 amino acids. The CDR3 sequence is CASSLGQGYLGYGYTF. The CDR3, as DNA: TGTGCCAGCAGCTTGGGACAGGGGTATCTTGGATATGGCTACACCTTC.

The chain combines TRBV12-3 or TRBV12-4 with TRBJ2-1, with 10 bases fitting TRBD1. There are 17 residues in the CDR3. V trimming: 3 bases; J trimming: 8 bases; junction bases outside the gene matches: 13. CDR3 sequence: CASSFPLRDRGLHEQFF. CDR3 DNA sequence: TGTGCCAGCAGTTTCCCTCTGCGGGACAGGGGACTCCATGAGCAGTTCTTC.

This chain links TRBV20-1 with TRBJ2-6; TRBD2 agrees at 9 bases. The CDR3 is 17 residues long. Germline CDR1 reads DFQATT; CDR2 reads SNEGSKA (reference sequence). V lost 1 base, J lost 0 bases, and 4 bases stayed unmatched. For the CDR3, the DNA is TGCAGTGCTAGAGGTGCGGGGGGGGACTCTGGGGCCAACGTCCTGACTTTC. This gives the protein CSARGAGGDSGANVLTF.

J is TRBJ2-3 and V is TRBV4-1; D remains ambiguous. The V gene lost 4 bases and the J gene lost 2 bases, with 7 bases spanning the gap. The CDR3 length is 13 residues. Germline CDR1 is MGHRA and CDR2 is YSYEKL. The CDR3, as DNA: TGCGCCAGCAGCCCCCTTTACACAGATACGCAGTATTTT. The encoded protein is CASSPLYTDTQYF.

The chain couples TRBV28 to TRBJ1-1; D unclear. Trimming pared 3 bases from V and 6 bases from J, leaving 5 bases between. In germline, CDR1 is MDHEN, CDR2 SYDVKM. The CDR3 has 11 amino acids. The CDR3 DNA reads TGTGCCAGCAGTTTTCTTTCTGAAGCTTTCTTT. Translated, it gives CASSFLSEAFF.

Concerning this clonotype itself: At one of its ends the junction is not consistent with the germline gene, which may arise from a read error. DNA for the CDR3: TGTGCCAGCAGTGTTTTCTCCGGTGTCCGGCATTTT. Its protein product is CASSVFSGVRHF. The chain combines TRBV6-1 with TRBJ2-3; D remains ambiguous. Germline V lookup: CDR1 MNHNS, CDR2 SASEGT. The CDR3 consists of 12 residues.